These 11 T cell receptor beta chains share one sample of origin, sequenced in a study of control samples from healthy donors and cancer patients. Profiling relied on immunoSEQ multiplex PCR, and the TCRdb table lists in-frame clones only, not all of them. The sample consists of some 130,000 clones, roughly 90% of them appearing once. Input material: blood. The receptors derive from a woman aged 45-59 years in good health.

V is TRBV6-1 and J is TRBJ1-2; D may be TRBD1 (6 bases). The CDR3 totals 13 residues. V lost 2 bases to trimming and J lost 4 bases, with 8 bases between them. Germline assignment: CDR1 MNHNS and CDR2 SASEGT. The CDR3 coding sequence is TGTGCCAGCAGTGAACAGGGGCCCTATGGCTACACCTTC. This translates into CASSEQGPYGYTF.

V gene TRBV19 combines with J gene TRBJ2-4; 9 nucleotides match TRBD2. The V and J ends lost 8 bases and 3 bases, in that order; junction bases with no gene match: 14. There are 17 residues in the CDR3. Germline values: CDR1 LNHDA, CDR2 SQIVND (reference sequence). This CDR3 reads CASRLAGTRWGKNIQYF. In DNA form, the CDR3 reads TGTGCCAGTCGGCTAGCGGGGACCAGATGGGGCAAAAACATTCAGTACTTC.

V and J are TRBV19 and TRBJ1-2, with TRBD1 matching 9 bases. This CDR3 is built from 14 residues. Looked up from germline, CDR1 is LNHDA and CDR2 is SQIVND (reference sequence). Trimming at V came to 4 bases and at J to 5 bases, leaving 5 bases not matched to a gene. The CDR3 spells CASSTGTGPYGYTF. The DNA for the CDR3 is TGTGCCAGTAGTACAGGGACAGGGCCATATGGCTACACCTTC.

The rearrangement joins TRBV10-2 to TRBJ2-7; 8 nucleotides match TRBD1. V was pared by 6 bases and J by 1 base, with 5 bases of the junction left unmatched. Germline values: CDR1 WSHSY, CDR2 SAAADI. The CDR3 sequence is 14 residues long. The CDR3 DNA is TGCGCCAGCAGGGGACAGGCTACATCCTACGAGCAGTACTTC. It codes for CASRGQATSYEQYF.

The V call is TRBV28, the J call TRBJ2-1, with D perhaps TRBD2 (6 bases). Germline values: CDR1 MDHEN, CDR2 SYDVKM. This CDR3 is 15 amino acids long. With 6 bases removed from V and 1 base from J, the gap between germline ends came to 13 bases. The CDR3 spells CASSFHGTSYNEQFF. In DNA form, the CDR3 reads TGTGCCAGCAGCTTCCACGGGACTTCCTACAATGAGCAGTTCTTC.

The CDR3 DNA follows: TGCAGTGCTAGTTGGGTGGAGGCTAGCTCCTACAATGAGCAGTTCTTC. This codes for CSASWVEASSYNEQFF. The rearrangement links TRBV20-1 to TRBJ2-1; possible D gene TRBD2, 5 bases. Germline CDR1 and CDR2: DFQATT and SNEGSKA (reference sequence). Trimming removed 3 bases at V and 0 bases at J, with 15 bases between. CDR3 length: 16 amino acids.

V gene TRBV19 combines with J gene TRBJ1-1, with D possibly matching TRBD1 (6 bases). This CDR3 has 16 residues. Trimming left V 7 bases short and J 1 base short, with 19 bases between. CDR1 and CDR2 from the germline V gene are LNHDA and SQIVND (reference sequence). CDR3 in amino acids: CASTSNRESGNTEAFF. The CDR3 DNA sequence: TGTGCCAGTACCTCTAACAGGGAGTCTGGGAACACTGAAGCTTTCTTT.

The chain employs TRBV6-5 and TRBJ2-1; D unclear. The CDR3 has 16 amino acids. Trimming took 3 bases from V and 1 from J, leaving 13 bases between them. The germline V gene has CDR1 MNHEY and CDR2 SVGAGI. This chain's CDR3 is CASSYQKPPSYNEQFF. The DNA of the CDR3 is TGTGCCAGCAGTTATCAAAAACCCCCGTCCTACAATGAGCAGTTCTTC.

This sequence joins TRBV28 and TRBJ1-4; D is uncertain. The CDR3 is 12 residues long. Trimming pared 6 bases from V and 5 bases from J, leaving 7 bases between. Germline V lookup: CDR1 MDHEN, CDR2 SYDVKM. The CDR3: CASRAGNEKLFF. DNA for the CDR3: TGTGCCAGCAGGGCGGGAAATGAAAAACTGTTTTTT.

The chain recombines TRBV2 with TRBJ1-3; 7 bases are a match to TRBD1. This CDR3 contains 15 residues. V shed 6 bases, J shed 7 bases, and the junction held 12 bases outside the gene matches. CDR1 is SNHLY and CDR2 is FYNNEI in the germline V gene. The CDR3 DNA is TGTGCCAGCAGCGCCCCTACAGGGGCCTATAACACCATATATTTT. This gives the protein CASSAPTGAYNTIYF.

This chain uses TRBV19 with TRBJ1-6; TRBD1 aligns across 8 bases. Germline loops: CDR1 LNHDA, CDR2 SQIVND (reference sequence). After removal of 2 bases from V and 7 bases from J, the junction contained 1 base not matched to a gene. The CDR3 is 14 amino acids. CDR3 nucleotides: TGTGCCAGTAGTATACAGGGGGCGAATTCACCCCTCCACTTT. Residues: CASSIQGANSPLHF. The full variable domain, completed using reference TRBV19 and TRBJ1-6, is DGGITQSPKYLFRKEGQNVTLSCEQNLNHDAMYWYRQDPGQGLRLIYYSQIVNDFQKGDIAEGYSVSREKKESFPLTVTSAQKNPTAFYLCASSIQGANSPLHFGNGTRLTVT.